These T cell receptor beta chains were read from a single sample in a study of T cell repertoires in cytomegalovirus infection. Antigens of these TCRs are unknown. TCRdb re-called the reads with MiXCR, one entry per CDR3 protein. The data hold roughly 730,000 distinct CDR3 sequences, with roughly 36% observed a single time. The sample in question was cultured PBMCs, obtained from culture after CMV antigen stimulation. The receptors here all came from a human donor in good health (CMV status not recorded). Some clones in this sample may be carry-over from other donors' samples. Both conserved end residues are part of each CDR3. The D gene is left open where the match is weak. A clone size is listed for some rows: how often the clone was seen (once, few, many), or a class if it is expanded.

v_call	clone_size	j_call	d_call	cdr3_aa	cdr3_nt
TRBV7-2	NA	TRBJ2-4	TRBD2	CASSLRGGSLGLAKNIQYF	TGTGCCAGCAGCTTGCGCGGGGGTTCGTTGGGACTAGCCAAAAACATTCAGTACTTC
TRBV7-8	NA	TRBJ2-3	NA	CASSLGFYSTDTQYF	TGTGCCAGCAGCTTAGGGTTTTATTCCACAGATACGCAGTATTTT
TRBV6-6	NA	TRBJ2-6	TRBD1	CASNLGQGPAGANVLTF	TGTGCCAGCAACCTAGGACAGGGCCCTGCTGGGGCCAACGTCCTGACTTTC
TRBV27	NA	TRBJ2-2	NA	CASSDWRSAGELFF	TGTGCCAGCAGTGATTGGAGGTCGGCCGGGGAGCTGTTTTTT
TRBV2	few	TRBJ1-4	NA	CASWQGNVWGTNEKLFF	TGTGCCAGCTGGCAGGGGAATGTTTGGGGGACTAATGAAAAACTGTTTTTT
TRBV20-1	few	TRBJ2-3	NA	CSAWAHHTDTQYF	TGCAGCGCGTGGGCGCATCACACAGATACGCAGTATTTT
TRBV4-1	few	TRBJ2-3	NA	CASSKVSDTQYF	TGCGCCAGCTCAAAAGTCTCAGATACGCAGTATTTT
TRBV15	NA	TRBJ1-6	NA	CATSRDRPSVSYNSPLHF	TGTGCCACCAGCAGAGATCGCCCCTCTGTATCCTATAATTCACCCCTCCACTTT
TRBV9	NA	TRBJ2-7	NA	CASSPAMGGPAYEQYF	TGTGCCAGCAGCCCCGCAATGGGCGGACCGGCCTACGAGCAGTACTTC
TRBV7-2	NA	TRBJ2-3	NA	CASSGSSDTQYF	TGTGCCAGCAGCGGTAGCTCAGATACGCAGTATTTT
TRBV7-2	many	TRBJ2-6	NA	CASSAVGANVLTF	TGTGCCAGCAGCGCTGTTGGGGCCAACGTCCTGACTTTC
TRBV7-9	few	TRBJ1-3	NA	CASRQIGAKKIIYF	TGTGCCAGCAGACAAATCGGTGCTAAAAAGATCATATATTTT
TRBV15	NA	TRBJ2-1	NA	CATSRPPGREQFF	TGTGCCACCAGCAGACCCCCGGGGAGGGAGCAGTTCTTC
TRBV29-1	NA	TRBJ2-5	TRBD2	CSADGGTETQYF	TGCAGCGCCGACGGGGGGACCGAGACCCAGTACTTC
TRBV6-6	NA	TRBJ2-3	NA	CASRYSPVANTQYF	TGTGCCAGCAGGTACTCCCCCGTCGCGAATACGCAGTATTTT
TRBV12-3/TRBV12-4	few	TRBJ1-1	NA	CASSSGMVMGEAFF	TGTGCCAGCAGCTCAGGAATGGTCATGGGTGAAGCTTTCTTT
TRBV5-5	few	TRBJ1-2	NA	CASSSERFGVSGYTF	TGTGCCAGCAGCTCCGAAAGGTTCGGGGTTTCTGGCTACACCTTC
TRBV7-6	NA	TRBJ1-1	NA	CASSSNQGGGNTEAFF	TGTGCCAGCAGCTCTAACCAGGGCGGAGGGAACACTGAAGCTTTCTTT
TRBV15	few	TRBJ2-1	NA	CATSEPGGDRGNEQFF	TGTGCCACCAGCGAACCAGGGGGGGATAGGGGCAATGAGCAGTTCTTC
TRBV4-2	NA	TRBJ1-2	TRBD1	CASSQPGQGYGYTF	TGTGCCAGCAGCCAACCCGGACAGGGCTATGGCTACACCTTC